This T cell receptor (beta chain) emerged from a study of cytotoxic CD8 clonotypes in ibrutinib-treated CLL. Study conclusions and caveats: Pretreatment clonality was elevated relative to age-matched healthy donors and paralleled circulating CD8+ T-cell counts.

About this clone itself: Its antigen remains unidentified.

The V and J ends lost 6 bases and 3 bases respectively, with 9 bases between them. Per germline, CDR1 SNHLY and CDR2 FYNNEI. The CDR3 covers 12 residues. TCRdb keeps only in-frame clones here, not all; method: immunoSEQ multiplex PCR. Of around 130,000 clones in the sample, approximately 81% were seen once. The sample was PBMCs, taken after 24 months of ibrutinib treatment. This sequence originates from a human donor with chronic lymphocytic leukemia. V gene TRBV2 combines with J gene TRBJ2-7; D unresolved. The DNA of the CDR3 is TGTGCCAGCAGCCCGGTAATCTACGAGCAGTACTTC. It is translated as CASSPVIYEQYF.